Listed here is a single T cell receptor beta chain. No antigen is known for it. Clones were sequenced by immunoSEQ multiplex PCR, and TCRdb holds only the in-frame ones, with some missing. The data contain about 120,000 clones, less than 95% of them singletons. The sample comes from a study of siplizumab effects on memory and regulatory T cells. Broader study findings: Apparently more diverse than memory cells, naive T cells also seemed major alloresponse contributors.

The sequence was obtained from a human donor in good health. What was sequenced was non-Treg CD4+ T cells sorted from blood.

DNA for the CDR3: TGTGCCAGCAATTTAGAAAAGGGGCCGTATGGCTACACCTTC. Translation: CASNLEKGPYGYTF. The chain is built from TRBV2 and TRBJ1-2; perhaps TRBD1 as D (5 bases). Trimming removed 7 bases from V and 5 bases from J, with 17 bases in between. CDR1 and CDR2 from the germline V gene are SNHLY and FYNNEI. The CDR3 extends over 14 amino acids.